These 5 T cell receptor beta chains were sequenced from one sample in a study of T cells in localized non-small cell lung cancer. The method was immunoSEQ multiplex PCR; TCRdb's version includes in-frame clones alone and lacks a portion of them. Of around 24,000 clones in the sample, about 80% were seen once. The sequencing used PBMCs, collected before any cancer treatment. Receptors originate from a man aged 40 to 75 with stage II lung adenocarcinoma.

This sequence joins TRBV11-3 and TRBJ2-2; 10 nucleotides agree with TRBD1. The germline CDR1 and CDR2 sequences are SGHNT and YENEEA. V gave up 5 bases and J gave up 3 bases; unmatched junction bases: 15. The CDR3 covers 19 residues. CDR3 residues: CASSVRTGTGVPYTGELFF. The DNA for the CDR3 is TGTGCCAGCAGCGTCCGAACCGGGACAGGGGTTCCGTACACCGGGGAGCTGTTTTTT.

This clone has more than one count but fewer than ten. The rearrangement uses TRBV7-6 and TRBJ2-3; D is ambiguous. Trimming pared 1 base from V and 3 bases from J, leaving 11 bases between. The CDR3 loop spans 15 amino acids. Germline V gives CDR1 SGHVS, CDR2 FNYEAQ. CDR3 nucleotides: TGTGCCAGCAGCTTAGTCCCCTCGGTGACAGATACGCAGTATTTT. Translation: CASSLVPSVTDTQYF.

V and J are TRBV5-1 and TRBJ2-1; 9 bases agree with TRBD2. Germline trimming cut 4 bases from V and 5 bases from J; bases unmatched to any gene: 7. Germline CDR1 SGHRS, CDR2 YFSETQ. The CDR3 has 15 amino acids. Here the CDR3 reads CASSLTSGTHNEQFF. CDR3 DNA sequence: TGCGCCAGCAGCCTGACTAGCGGTACCCACAATGAGCAGTTCTTC.

This chain connects TRBV7-9 to TRBJ1-4; no definite D call. The CDR3 length is 14 residues. Trimming removed 2 bases from V and 4 bases from J, with 8 bases in between. CDR1 is SEHNR and CDR2 is FQNEAQ in the germline V gene (reference sequence). CDR3 loop: CASSLIQDNEKLFF. In DNA form, the CDR3 reads TGTGCCAGCAGCTTAATCCAGGATAATGAAAAACTGTTTTTT.

V gene TRBV10-2 combines with J gene TRBJ2-4, with TRBD2 identical over 7 bases. The CDR3 has 12 residues. The ends lost 4 bases at V and 12 bases at J; junction bases unmatched: 6. CDR1 WSHSY and CDR2 SAAADI come from the germline V gene. CDR3 sequence: CASSAGGGDQYF. As DNA, the CDR3 is TGCGCCAGCAGTGCTGGGGGGGGTGATCAGTACTTC.